The clone carrying this T cell receptor beta chain was observed many times. Its target is unknown. The sample comes from a study of T-cell reconstitution after alpha-beta-depleted transplantation in children. Unique molecular identifiers featured in how the TCRbeta library was prepared. TCRdb reanalysed the PCR reads using MiXCR and keeps one entry per CDR3 protein. The repertoire has some 300,000 distinct CDR3 sequences, approximately 7.3% of them found once; the top ten carry around 10%. The CDR3 runs 13 residues. CDR1 and CDR2 (germline): DFQATT, SNEGSKA (reference sequence). V trimming: 2 bases; J trimming: 4 bases; junction bases outside the gene matches: 1. General observations from the study: Newly produced T cells mostly provided counts and TCRbeta diversity after one year, as hyperexpanded clones declined.

Sequencing used peripheral blood, obtained 360 days after TCRalphabeta/CD19-depleted stem cell transplant. This chain uses TRBV20-1 with TRBJ1-5; 8 bases are shared with TRBD1. This clonotype originated in a female patient aged 2-9 years who had a stem cell transplant for Fanconi anemia, so the T cells may come from the graft donor. The CDR3 DNA reads as TGCAGTGCTAGAACAGGGGGGAATCAGCCCCAGCATTTT. Amino acid sequence: CSARTGGNQPQHF.